The TCR beta chain under discussion was sequenced for a study of T cell changes during pregnancy in multiple sclerosis. Germline V gene sequence: CDR1 SGDLS, CDR2 YYNGEE. The CDR3 is 16 amino acids. V gave up 3 bases and J gave up 7 bases; unmatched junction bases: 5. TCRdb's copy holds only in-frame clones and misses some; the assay was immunoSEQ multiplex PCR. The data show about 66,000 clones, with 90% to 95% seen just once and less than 6% held by the top ten. The sequencing here drew on CD8+ T cells from peripheral blood mononuclear cells, taken before pregnancy. The chain couples TRBV9 to TRBJ2-1; the match to TRBD2 covers 15 bases. The sequence was collected from a female donor with multiple sclerosis, enrolled in a pregnancy study. The CDR3 nucleotides read TGTGCCAGCAGCGAGGGAGGACTAGCGGGGGGGAATGAGCAGTTCTTC. Protein sequence: CASSEGGLAGGNEQFF.